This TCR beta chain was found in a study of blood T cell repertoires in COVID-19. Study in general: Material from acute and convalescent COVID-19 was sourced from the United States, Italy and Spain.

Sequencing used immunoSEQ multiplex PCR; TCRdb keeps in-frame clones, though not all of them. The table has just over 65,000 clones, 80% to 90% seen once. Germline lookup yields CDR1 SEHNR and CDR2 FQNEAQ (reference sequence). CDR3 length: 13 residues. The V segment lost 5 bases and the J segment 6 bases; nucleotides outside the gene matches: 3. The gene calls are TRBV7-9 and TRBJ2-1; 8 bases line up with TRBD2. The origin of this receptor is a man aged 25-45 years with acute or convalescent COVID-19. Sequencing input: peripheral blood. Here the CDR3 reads CASSPGGANEQFF. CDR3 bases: TGTGCCAGCAGCCCGGGGGGGGCCAATGAGCAGTTCTTC.